The 21 T cell receptor beta chains below all came from one sample that was sequenced in a study of beta chain features in type 1 diabetes. Expressed TCRB transcripts got sequenced, as all isolated RNA was reverse transcribed. Sequencing used immunoSEQ multiplex PCR; TCRdb keeps in-frame clones, though not all of them. The sample has hundreds of thousands of clones, roughly a sixth seen once; the top ten hold 0.09% to 0.095%. Sequenced: naive CD4+ T cells from blood. These TCRs come from a man younger than 30 in good health.

The V call is TRBV27, the J call TRBJ1-4, with 7 bases that match TRBD1. The CDR3 has 17 amino acids. Germline CDR1 is MNHEY and CDR2 is SMNVEV (reference sequence). V lost 8 bases, J lost 4 bases, and 16 bases stayed unmatched. This CDR3 is CASRRQGPKMGNEKLFF. In nucleotides, the CDR3 is TGTGCCAGCCGGAGACAGGGCCCCAAGATGGGTAATGAAAAACTGTTTTTT.

V gene TRBV4-3 combines with J gene TRBJ1-6, with D uncertain. The CDR3 totals 16 residues. Trimming took off 1 base at V and 3 bases at J, with 10 bases between the two ends. Germline loops: CDR1 LGHNA, CDR2 YSLEER. The CDR3 nucleotides are TGCGCCAGCAGCCAAGCAATAGAGCTCTATAATTCACCCCTCCACTTT. It encodes CASSQAIELYNSPLHF.

This clone was counted a few times. This rearrangement joins TRBV7-2 to TRBJ2-1, with D maybe TRBD2 (5 bases). In germline, CDR1 is SGHTA, CDR2 FQGNSA. The CDR3 loop spans 16 amino acids. The germline V and J ends were trimmed by 2 bases and 0 bases, with 11 bases remaining between them. CDR3 bases: TGTGCCAGCAGCTTATTAAGAGGGAGCTCCTACAATGAGCAGTTCTTC. This gives the protein CASSLLRGSSYNEQFF.

Here the CDR3 reads CAISESNWGKETQYF. For the CDR3, the DNA is TGTGCCATCAGTGAGTCGAACTGGGGGAAAGAGACCCAGTACTTC. The rearrangement links TRBV10-3 to TRBJ2-5; possibly TRBD1 or TRBD2 for D (5 bases each). Between the trimmed V and J ends, which lost 0 bases and 3 bases, there was a span of 11 bases. The CDR3 loop spans 15 amino acids. CDR1 and CDR2 from the germline V gene are ENHRY and SYGVKD.

The chain recombines TRBV28 with TRBJ1-2, with TRBD1 matching over 7 bases. There are 16 residues in the CDR3. J gave up 4 bases and V 8 bases, and 16 bases lay outside the gene matches. Germline V gene data show CDR1 as MDHEN and CDR2 as SYDVKM. The CDR3 DNA is TGTGCCAGCCGTTGGAGCGACAGGGAGCCAGTCTATGGCTACACCTTC. The encoded protein is CASRWSDREPVYGYTF.

The chain carries TRBV5-1 and TRBJ2-3; no clear D gene. Trimming cost V 3 bases and J 2 bases, with 7 bases left between them. The CDR3 sequence is 13 residues long. Per germline, CDR1 SGHRS and CDR2 YFSETQ. The CDR3 bases are TGCGCCAGCAGCTCTACTCCCACAGATACGCAGTATTTT. This codes for CASSSTPTDTQYF.

This clone occurred once. The DNA for the CDR3 is TGTGCCAGCAGCCCCCTCCCATTGAACACTGAAGCTTTCTTT. This translates into CASSPLPLNTEAFF. This chain links TRBV6-1 with TRBJ1-1, with D hard to call. CDR3 length equals 14 residues. Germline CDR1 and CDR2: MNHNS and SASEGT. V was clipped by 6 bases and J by 0 bases, with 11 bases between them.

In its sample, this clone was seen a few times. The chain employs TRBV6-4 and TRBJ2-3; 14 bases are shared with TRBD2. There are 17 residues in the CDR3. The ends lost 5 bases at V and 2 bases at J; junction bases unmatched: 6. CDR1 and CDR2 (germline): MRHNA, SNTAGT. CDR3 bases: TGTGCCAGCAGTCGCGGGACTAGCGGGAGTAACACAGATACGCAGTATTTT. Its protein is CASSRGTSGSNTDTQYF.

In its sample, this clone was seen a few times. The V and J genes are TRBV20-1 and TRBJ2-3, with unresolved D. This CDR3 has 11 residues. V was shortened by 6 bases and J by 8 bases, with 12 bases between the two germline ends. Per the germline V gene, CDR1 is DFQATT and CDR2 is SNEGSKA (reference sequence). DNA of the CDR3: TGCAGTGCCCTGCCAACCGTTACGCAGTATTTT. Translating it yields CSALPTVTQYF.

The rearrangement uses TRBV4-2 and TRBJ2-5; 7 bases agree with TRBD2. The ends lost 5 bases at V and 3 bases at J; junction bases unmatched: 3. The CDR3 loop spans 13 amino acids. Germline-derived CDR1 and CDR2 are LGHNA and YNFKEQ. The DNA of the CDR3 is TGTGCCAGCAGCGAAAGCGGGGAAGAGACCCAGTACTTC. Its translation: CASSESGEETQYF.

The chain has TRBV7-2 and TRBJ2-5, with D unresolved. CDR1 and CDR2 from the germline V gene are SGHTA and FQGNSA. The CDR3 has 16 amino acids. The V end was cut by 1 base, the J end by 2 bases, with 14 bases between. CDR3: CASSLGLITVQETQYF. The CDR3 DNA follows: TGTGCCAGCAGCTTAGGGCTCATCACTGTACAAGAGACCCAGTACTTC.

The rearrangement uses TRBV6-4 and TRBJ2-1, with TRBD2 identical over 11 bases. V lost 7 bases, J lost 7 bases, and 6 bases stayed unmatched. Germline assignment: CDR1 MRHNA and CDR2 SNTAGT. This CDR3 has 14 amino acids. The CDR3 nucleotides read TGTGCCAGCAAACTAGCGGGGGACAGGAATGAGCAGTTCTTC. The encoded protein is CASKLAGDRNEQFF.

This clone was counted many times. The chain couples TRBV14 to TRBJ1-1; a weak D match, TRBD1 (6 bases). V was cut by 1 base and J by 4 bases, with 7 bases left in between. The CDR3 loop spans 13 amino acids. The germline gives CDR1 SGHDN, CDR2 FVKESK. CDR3 amino acids: CASSQAQGTEAFF. The CDR3 DNA reads TGTGCCAGCAGCCAAGCACAGGGCACTGAAGCTTTCTTT.

In this sample, this clone turned up a few times. This chain links TRBV7-9 with TRBJ2-3; D is unclear. Germline CDR1 SEHNR, CDR2 FQNEAQ (reference sequence). This CDR3 has 12 residues. The germline V and J ends were trimmed by 5 bases and 2 bases, with 5 bases remaining between them. DNA for the CDR3: TGTGCCAGCAGCCGGATCACAGATACGCAGTATTTT. It yields the protein CASSRITDTQYF. The complete variable domain, with remaining parts taken from reference TRBV7-9 and TRBJ2-3, reads DTGVSQNPRHKITKRGQNVTFRCDPISEHNRLYWYRQTLGQGPEFLTYFQNEAQLEKSRLLSDRFSAERPKGSFSTLEIQRTEQGDSAMYLCASSRITDTQYFGPGTRLTVL.

This clone was counted only a few times. The V gene is TRBV18, the J gene TRBJ2-5; TRBD1 matches at 8 bases. V lost 5 bases to trimming and J lost 5 bases; unmatched junction nucleotides: 13. Germline lookup yields CDR1 KGHSH and CDR2 LQKENI. This CDR3 region has 16 residues. In DNA, the CDR3 is TGTGCCAGCTCAAACAGCGACAGGGGAGGCCAGGAGACCCAGTACTTC. This codes for CASSNSDRGGQETQYF.

This clone was seen a handful of times. The V call is TRBV5-1, the J call TRBJ1-2; D ambiguous. From germline, CDR1 is SGHRS and CDR2 YFSETQ. Trimming took 5 bases from V and 6 from J, leaving 14 bases between them. The CDR3 consists of 13 residues. This CDR3 reads CASRERELNGYTF. The CDR3 DNA is TGCGCCAGCAGAGAGCGGGAGCTAAATGGCTACACCTTC.

The rearrangement joins TRBV20-1 to TRBJ1-2; D may be TRBD1 (5 bases). Trimming left V 7 bases short and J 8 bases short, with 14 bases between. This CDR3 spans 11 amino acids. CDR1 DFQATT and CDR2 SNEGSKA come from the germline V gene (reference sequence). The CDR3 protein is CSVGGREGYTF. Written as DNA, the CDR3 is TGCAGTGTCGGGGGACGGGAGGGCTACACCTTC.

This clone was observed a few times. J is TRBJ2-5 and V is TRBV28, with 11 positions matching TRBD2. The closer fit of TRBJ2-7 to the DNA end suggests the J call may be wrong. The CDR3 sequence is 15 residues long. Germline loops: CDR1 MDHEN, CDR2 SYDVKM. CDR3 DNA: TGTGCCAGCAGCACGCTAGCGGGAGGAACCTACGAGCAGTACTTC. Translated, it gives CASSTLAGGTYEQYF.

In this sample, this clone turned up a few times. The rearrangement links TRBV9 to TRBJ1-2; D might be TRBD1 (6 bases). Germline values: CDR1 SGDLS, CDR2 YYNGEE. V lost 0 bases and J 8 bases, leaving 17 bases between the germline ends. CDR3 size: 15 residues. CDR3 in DNA: TGTGCCAGCAGCGTAGGGGACACGGCCCTGGAAGGCTACACCTTC. Amino acids: CASSVGDTALEGYTF.

This clone has just a few counts. J is TRBJ1-6 and V is TRBV2; unclear D gene. The CDR3 consists of 13 residues. Germline V gene data show CDR1 as SNHLY and CDR2 as FYNNEI. Trimming removed 8 bases from V and 7 bases from J, with 12 bases in between. The CDR3 sequence: CASLPDGNSPLHF. In DNA form, the CDR3 reads TGTGCCAGCCTTCCGGACGGGAATTCACCCCTCCACTTT.

The rearrangement uses TRBV28 and TRBJ1-2; 7 nucleotides agree with TRBD1. V lost 6 bases, J lost 5 bases, and 6 bases stayed unmatched. CDR1 is MDHEN, CDR2 SYDVKM, per germline. The CDR3 consists of 13 residues. The CDR3 sequence is CASSVDRDYGYTF. The CDR3 bases are TGTGCCAGCAGCGTCGACAGGGATTATGGCTACACCTTC.